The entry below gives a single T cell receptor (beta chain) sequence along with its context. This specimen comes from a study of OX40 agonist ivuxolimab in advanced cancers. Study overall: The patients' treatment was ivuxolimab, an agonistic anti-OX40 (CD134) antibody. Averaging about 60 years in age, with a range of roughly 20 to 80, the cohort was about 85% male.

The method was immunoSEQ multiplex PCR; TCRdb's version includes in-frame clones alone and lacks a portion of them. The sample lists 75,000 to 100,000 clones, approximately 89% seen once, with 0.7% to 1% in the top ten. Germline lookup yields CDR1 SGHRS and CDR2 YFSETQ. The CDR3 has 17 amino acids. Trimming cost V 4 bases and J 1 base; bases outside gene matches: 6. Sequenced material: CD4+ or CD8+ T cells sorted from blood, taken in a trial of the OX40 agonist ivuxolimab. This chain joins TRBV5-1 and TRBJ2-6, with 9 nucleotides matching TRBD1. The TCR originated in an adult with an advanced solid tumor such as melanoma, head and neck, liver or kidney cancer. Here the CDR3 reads CASSTGTGRSGANVLTF. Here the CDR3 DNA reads TGCGCCAGCAGCACGGGGACAGGGAGATCTGGGGCCAACGTCCTGACTTTC. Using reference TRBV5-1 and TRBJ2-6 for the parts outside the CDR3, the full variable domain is KAGVTQTPRYLIKTRGQQVTLSCSPISGHRSVSWYQQTPGQGLQFLFEYFSETQRNKGNFPGRFSGRQFSNSRSEMNVSTLELGDSALYLCASSTGTGRSGANVLTFGAGSRLTVL.